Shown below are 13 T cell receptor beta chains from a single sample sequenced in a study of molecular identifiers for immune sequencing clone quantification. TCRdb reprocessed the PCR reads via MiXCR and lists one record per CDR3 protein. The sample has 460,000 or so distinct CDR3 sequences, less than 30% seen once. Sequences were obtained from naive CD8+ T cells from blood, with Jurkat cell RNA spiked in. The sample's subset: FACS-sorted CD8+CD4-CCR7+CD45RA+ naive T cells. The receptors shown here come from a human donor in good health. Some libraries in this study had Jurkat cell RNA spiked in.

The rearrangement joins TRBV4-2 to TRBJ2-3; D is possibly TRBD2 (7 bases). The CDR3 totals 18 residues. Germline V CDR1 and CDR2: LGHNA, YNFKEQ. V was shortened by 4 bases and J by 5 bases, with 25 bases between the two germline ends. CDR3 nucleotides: TGTGCCAGCAGCCCCCTAGGGGGAGGGATAGGGGCTGGAGATACGCAGTATTTT. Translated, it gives CASSPLGGGIGAGDTQYF.

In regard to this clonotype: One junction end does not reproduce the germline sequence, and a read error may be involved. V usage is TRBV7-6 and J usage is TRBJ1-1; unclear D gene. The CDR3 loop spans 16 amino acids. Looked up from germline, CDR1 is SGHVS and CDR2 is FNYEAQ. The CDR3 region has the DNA TGTGCCAGCAGCTTATCTCCGGCCGGCCTGAACCCTGAAGCTTTCTTT. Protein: CASSLSPAGLNPEAFF. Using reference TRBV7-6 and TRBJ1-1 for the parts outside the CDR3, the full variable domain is GAGVSQSPRYKVTKRGQDVALRCDPISGHVSLYWYRQALGQGPEFLTYFNYEAQQDKSGLPNDRFSAERPEGSISTLTIQRTEQRDSAMYRCASSLSPAGLNPEAFFGQGTRLTVV.

The CDR3 DNA reads as TGTGCCTGGAGTGTCATTGGCACTGAAGCTTTCTTT. Translated, it gives CAWSVIGTEAFF. The chain uses TRBV30 and TRBJ1-1; unclear D gene. CDR1 is GTSNPN and CDR2 is SVGIG in the germline V gene (reference sequence). Trimming removed 0 bases from V and 4 bases from J, with 6 bases in between. This CDR3 region has 12 residues. Complete variable domain (other parts from reference TRBV30 and TRBJ1-1): SQTIHQWPATLVQPVGSPLSLECTVEGTSNPNLYWYRQAAGRGLQLLFYSVGIGQISSEVPQNLSASRPQDRQFILSSKKLLLSDSGFYLCAWSVIGTEAFFGQGTRLTVV.

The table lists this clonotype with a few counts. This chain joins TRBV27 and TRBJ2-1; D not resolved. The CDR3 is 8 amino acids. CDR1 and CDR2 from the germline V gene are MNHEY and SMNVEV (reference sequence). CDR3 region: CPSLEQFF. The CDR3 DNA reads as TGTCCCTCGCTCGAGCAGTTCTTC.

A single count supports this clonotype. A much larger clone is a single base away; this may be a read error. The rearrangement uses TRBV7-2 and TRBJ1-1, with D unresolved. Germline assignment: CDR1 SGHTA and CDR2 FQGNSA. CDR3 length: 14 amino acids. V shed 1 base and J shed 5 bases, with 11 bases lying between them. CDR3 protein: CASSLGASYTEAFF. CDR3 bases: TGTGCCAGCAGCTTAGGGGCCTCATATACTGAAGCTTTCTTT. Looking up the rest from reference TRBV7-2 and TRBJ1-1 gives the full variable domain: GAGVSQSPSNKVTEKGKDVELRCDPISGHTALYWYRQSLGQGLEFLIYFQGNSAPDKSGLPSDRFSAERTGGSVSTLTIQRTQQEDSAVYLCASSLGASYTEAFFGQGTRLTVV.

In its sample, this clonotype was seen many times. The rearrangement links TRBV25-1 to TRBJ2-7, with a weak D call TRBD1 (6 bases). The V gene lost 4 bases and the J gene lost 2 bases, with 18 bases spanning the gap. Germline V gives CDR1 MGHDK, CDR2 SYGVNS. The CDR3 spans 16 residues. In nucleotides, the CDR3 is TGTGCCAGCAGTGGATCCCCCTCGGGACACCCCTACGAGCAGTACTTC. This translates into CASSGSPSGHPYEQYF.

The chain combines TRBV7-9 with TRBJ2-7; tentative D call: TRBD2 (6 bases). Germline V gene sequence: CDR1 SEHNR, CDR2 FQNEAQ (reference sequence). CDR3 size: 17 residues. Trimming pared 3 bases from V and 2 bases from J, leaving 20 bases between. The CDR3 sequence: CASSFAPSAGNPYEQYF. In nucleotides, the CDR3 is TGTGCCAGCAGCTTCGCTCCTTCGGCGGGGAACCCCTACGAGCAGTACTTC.

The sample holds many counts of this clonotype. CDR3 in amino acids: CSVVGLAGGLGAKNIQYF. The CDR3 nucleotides read TGCAGCGTCGTCGGTCTAGCGGGGGGGCTTGGGGCCAAAAACATTCAGTACTTC. The V call is TRBV29-1, the J call TRBJ2-4; 12 bases line up with TRBD2. Germline-derived CDR1 and CDR2 are SQVTM and ANQGSEA. V shed 6 bases and J 1 base; nucleotides not matched to a gene: 13. The CDR3 length is 18 residues.

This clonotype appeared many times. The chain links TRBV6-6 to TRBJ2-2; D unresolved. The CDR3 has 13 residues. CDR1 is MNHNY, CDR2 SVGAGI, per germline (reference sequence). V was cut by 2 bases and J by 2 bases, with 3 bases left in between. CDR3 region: CASSYSNTGELFF. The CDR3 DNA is TGTGCCAGCAGTTACAGCAACACCGGGGAGCTGTTTTTT.

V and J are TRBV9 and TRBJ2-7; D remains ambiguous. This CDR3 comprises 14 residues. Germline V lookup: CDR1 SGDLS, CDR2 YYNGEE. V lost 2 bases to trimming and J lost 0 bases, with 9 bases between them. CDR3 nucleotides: TGTGCCAGCAGCGTGTGCCCATCCTCCTACGAGCAGTACTTC. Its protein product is CASSVCPSSYEQYF.

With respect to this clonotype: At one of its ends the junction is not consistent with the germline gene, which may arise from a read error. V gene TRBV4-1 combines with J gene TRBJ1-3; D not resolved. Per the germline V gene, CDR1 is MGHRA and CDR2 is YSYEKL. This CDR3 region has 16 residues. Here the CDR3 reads CASSQAGFNSGNTVYF. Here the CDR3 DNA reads TGCGCCAGCAGCCAAGCGGGGTTCAACTCTGGAAACACCGTATATTTT.

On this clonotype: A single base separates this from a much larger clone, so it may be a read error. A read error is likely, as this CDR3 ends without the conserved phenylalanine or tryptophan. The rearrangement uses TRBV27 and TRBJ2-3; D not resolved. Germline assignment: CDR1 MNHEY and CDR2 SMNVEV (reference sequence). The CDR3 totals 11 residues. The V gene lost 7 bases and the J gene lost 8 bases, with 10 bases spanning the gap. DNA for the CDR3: TGTGCCAGCATCTTTGGGGTTACGCAGTATTTA. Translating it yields CASIFGVTQYL.

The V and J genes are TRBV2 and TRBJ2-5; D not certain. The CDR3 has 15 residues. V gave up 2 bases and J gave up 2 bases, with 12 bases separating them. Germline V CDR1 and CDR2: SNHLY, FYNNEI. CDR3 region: CASSESRSLQETQYF. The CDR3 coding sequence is TGTGCCAGCAGTGAAAGCAGGAGCCTTCAAGAGACCCAGTACTTC.